This TCR beta chain was identified during a study of T cell changes during pregnancy in multiple sclerosis. The trim removed 5 bases at V and 4 bases at J, leaving 10 bases unmatched. CDR3 length equals 15 residues. Per germline, CDR1 SEHNR and CDR2 FQNEAQ (reference sequence). Some clones are missing from TCRdb's copy, which holds only in-frame ones; the method was immunoSEQ multiplex PCR. The data hold 72,000 or so clones, with 93% observed a single time. V and J are TRBV7-9 and TRBJ1-2, with 7 bases matching TRBD1. Sequencing used peripheral blood, obtained in the second trimester of pregnancy. This receptor was obtained from a female donor with multiple sclerosis, enrolled in a pregnancy study. CDR3 nucleotide sequence: TGTGCCAGCAGCCCCGGGGCAGGGGGGCTCTATGGCTACACCTTC. Its protein product is CASSPGAGGLYGYTF.